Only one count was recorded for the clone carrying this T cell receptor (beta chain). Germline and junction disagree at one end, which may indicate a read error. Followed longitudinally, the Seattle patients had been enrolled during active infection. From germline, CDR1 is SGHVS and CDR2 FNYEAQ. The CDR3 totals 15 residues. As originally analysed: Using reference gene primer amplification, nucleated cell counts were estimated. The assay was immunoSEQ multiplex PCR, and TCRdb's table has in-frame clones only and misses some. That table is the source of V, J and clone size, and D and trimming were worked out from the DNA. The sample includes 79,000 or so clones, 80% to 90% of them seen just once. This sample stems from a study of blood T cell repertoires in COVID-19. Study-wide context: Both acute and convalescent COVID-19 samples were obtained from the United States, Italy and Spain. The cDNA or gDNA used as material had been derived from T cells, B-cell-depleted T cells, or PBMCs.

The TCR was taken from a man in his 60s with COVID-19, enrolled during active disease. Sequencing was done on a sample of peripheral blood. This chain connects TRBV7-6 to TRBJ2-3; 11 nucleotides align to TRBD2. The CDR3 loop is CASRLAGGGTDTQYF. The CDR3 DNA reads TGTGCCAGCAGATTAGCGGGAGGGGGCACAGATACGCAGTATTTT.